This T cell receptor (beta chain) comes out of a study of T cell clonotyping in hematopoietic cell transplantation. Study details: Samples: about 28 days before transplant, then days 30, 100 and 180 after.

This table comes from immunoSEQ multiplex PCR, and its TCRdb copy is limited to in-frame clones, with some not included. The sample shows 12,000 to 15,000 clones, roughly 60% of them seen only once. This clone was observed once. Germline V gene lookup returns CDR1 SGHDN and CDR2 FVKESK. V lost 4 bases, J lost 2 bases, and 15 bases lay in between. CDR3 length equals 15 residues. This TCR derives from a human donor who either received an allogeneic hematopoietic cell transplant for a myeloid malignancy or was a related donor (not recorded which). Some clones in this sample may be carry-over from other donors' samples. The sequencing sample was made of PBMCs. The gene calls are TRBV14 and TRBJ2-7; possible D gene TRBD2, 6 bases. CDR3 sequence reads: CASSPGLPQTYEQYF. DNA of the CDR3: TGTGCCAGCAGCCCGGGACTCCCGCAAACCTACGAGCAGTACTTC.